This is a list of T cell receptor beta chains from one sample in a study of shared clonotypes between healthy human individuals. Profiling relied on immunoSEQ multiplex PCR, and the TCRdb table lists in-frame clones only, not all of them. The table shows around 2.1 million clones, with 85% to 95% occurring only once. The sequenced material came from naive CD8+ T cells from PBMCs. The receptors stem from a man between 18 and 35 years old in good health. Some clones in this sample may be carry-over from other donors' samples. The CDR3 runs from the conserved cysteine through the conserved F or W. Not every row has a clone size; where given, it reads once, few, many or a size class.

clone_size	j_call	v_call	cdr3_aa
NA	TRBJ2-5	TRBV5-1	CASSRSTTSTSETQYF
NA	TRBJ1-2	TRBV27	CASSLIGVADGYTF
NA	TRBJ2-6	TRBV7-2	CASSQYVDPGANVLTF
NA	TRBJ1-2	TRBV7-8	CAISGGLVNYGYTF
NA	TRBJ1-2	TRBV7-6	CASSLGSPYGYTF
NA	TRBJ2-3	TRBV6-5	CASSYSRQGIDTQYF
NA	TRBJ2-7	TRBV27	CASSLLGLTYEQYF
NA	TRBJ2-7	TRBV7-2	CASSLRGSAGEQYF
NA	TRBJ2-7	TRBV7-6	CASSSVSPYEQYF
NA	TRBJ2-7	TRBV5-8	CASSPRTFDEQYF
NA	TRBJ1-2	TRBV7-8	CASSLGGAGGYTF
NA	TRBJ2-4	TRBV7-9	CASSGQGFSKNIQYF
NA	TRBJ1-1	TRBV27	CASRINMNTEAFF
NA	TRBJ2-7	TRBV4-2	CASSPGQGTYEQYF
NA	TRBJ2-3	TRBV7-9	CASSLGYSSPPPTDTQYF
NA	TRBJ2-7	TRBV29-1	CSVILTGAEQYF
NA	TRBJ2-7	TRBV10-2	CASSEMGGYEQYF
NA	TRBJ2-2	TRBV19	CASSIGGTGYNTGELFF
NA	TRBJ2-1	TRBV11-2	CASSLAWSPFNEQFF
NA	TRBJ2-7	TRBV7-9	CASSSRTGLGEQYF
NA	TRBJ2-1	TRBV27	CASRRVSSYNEQFF
NA	TRBJ2-5	TRBV7-9	CASSLTGTFGETQYF
NA	TRBJ2-6	TRBV27	CASRPGGHIGANVLTF
NA	TRBJ1-2	TRBV4-1	CASSQDPQGAPYGYTF
NA	TRBJ2-3	TRBV27	CASSPAQRDRAADTQYF
few	TRBJ1-1	TRBV6-5	CASSYTGGETEAFF
once	TRBJ2-3	TRBV4-1	CASSQYPGLATDTQYF
NA	TRBJ1-1	TRBV16	CASSQSLLEAFF